Shown below are 21 T cell receptor beta chains from a single sample sequenced in a study of shared clonotypes between healthy human individuals. Clones were read by immunoSEQ multiplex PCR, and TCRdb kept only the in-frame ones, dropping some. The sample includes 450,000 to 500,000 clones, roughly 80% seen only once; the top ten take about 13%. The sample was PBMCs. Every receptor here comes from a woman aged 40 to 50 in good health. Some clones in this sample may be carry-over from other donors' samples.

The chain uses TRBV5-1 and TRBJ1-2, with a weak D call TRBD1 (5 bases). Trimming took off 7 bases at V and 0 bases at J, with 10 bases between the two ends. CDR3 length: 13 amino acids. The germline V gene has CDR1 SGHRS and CDR2 YFSETQ. CDR3 protein: CASEGDSNYGYTF. The CDR3 DNA reads as TGCGCCAGCGAAGGGGATTCTAACTATGGCTACACCTTC.

This clone appeared a few times. The J gene is TRBJ1-1, the V gene TRBV6-5, with D tentatively TRBD1 (5 bases). The germline CDR1 and CDR2 sequences are MNHEY and SVGAGI. The CDR3 spans 15 residues. V lost 0 bases and J lost 5, with 13 bases in between. The CDR3 here is CASSYSGRARTEAFF. The CDR3 bases are TGTGCCAGCAGTTACTCGGGCAGGGCGAGGACTGAAGCTTTCTTT.

Remarks on this clone: This is likely an artifact of a read error, given a far larger clone one base away. Other DNA sequences in the same sample also yield this CDR3. The chain employs TRBV10-3 and TRBJ2-5, with 9 bases matching TRBD2. CDR3 size: 15 residues. CDR1 and CDR2 (germline): ENHRY, SYGVKD. The trim removed 10 bases at V and 8 bases at J, leaving 17 bases unmatched. CDR3 DNA sequence: TGTGCCACACAGGACAGCGGGGGGTCGTGGGAAACCCAGTACTTC. This gives the protein CATQDSGGSWETQYF.

About this clone itself: This is likely an artifact of a read error, given a far larger clone one base away. Other DNA variants within this sample encode the same CDR3. The genes are TRBV30 and TRBJ1-5; D unclear. V gave up 0 bases and J gave up 2 bases, with 5 bases separating them. The CDR3 runs to 13 residues. Germline values: CDR1 GTSNPN, CDR2 SVGIG (reference sequence). The CDR3, as DNA: TGTGCCTGGAGTGTAAGGGGCAATCAGCCCCAGCATTTT. Its protein is CAWSVRGNQPQHF.

In the case of this clone: This likely reflects a read error, since a far larger clone is one base away. The CDR3 DNA reads TGTGCCAGCAGCCTTCAAGTGGGGTGGGGCAACAATGAGCAGTTCTTC. Translating it yields CASSLQVGWGNNEQFF. This sequence joins TRBV7-2 and TRBJ2-1; TRBD1 might be the D (5 bases). The germline gives CDR1 SGHTA, CDR2 FQGNSA. Trimming cost V 5 bases and J 5 bases, with 19 bases left between them. This CDR3 contains 16 residues.

The rearrangement joins TRBV18 to TRBJ1-2; 7 positions match TRBD1. The V gene end was trimmed by 5 bases and the J gene end by 3 bases; junction bases not matched to a gene: 3. CDR1 is KGHSH and CDR2 is LQKENI in the germline V gene. The CDR3 spans 13 residues. CDR3 amino acids: CASSYTGDYGYTF. In nucleotides, the CDR3 is TGTGCCAGCTCATACACAGGGGACTATGGCTACACCTTC.

Concerning this clone itself: A far more abundant clone sits one base away, making this likely a read error. Other DNA sequences from this sample encode an identical CDR3 as well. The chain has TRBV4-1 and TRBJ1-2; D not certain. V was clipped by 0 bases and J by 2 bases, with 10 bases between them. The CDR3 contains 15 residues. CDR1 and CDR2 from the germline V gene are MGHRA and YSYEKL. In nucleotides, the CDR3 is TGCGCCAGCAGCCAAGATCTTCACCTCAACTATGGCTACACCTTC. Protein sequence: CASSQDLHLNYGYTF.

This chain uses TRBV5-1 with TRBJ2-5, with TRBD1 matching 7 bases. V shed 0 bases, J shed 5 bases, and the junction held 10 bases outside the gene matches. The CDR3 is 16 residues long. Germline assignment: CDR1 SGHRS and CDR2 YFSETQ. The CDR3 is CASSLGGQATMETQYF. The CDR3 coding sequence is TGCGCCAGCAGCTTGGGCGGACAGGCGACGATGGAGACCCAGTACTTC. Using reference TRBV5-1 and TRBJ2-5 for the parts outside the CDR3, the full variable domain is KAGVTQTPRYLIKTRGQQVTLSCSPISGHRSVSWYQQTPGQGLQFLFEYFSETQRNKGNFPGRFSGRQFSNSRSEMNVSTLELGDSALYLCASSLGGQATMETQYFGPGTRLLVL.

The chain combines TRBV15 with TRBJ2-7, with 9 bases aligning to TRBD2. The CDR3 runs 15 residues. Germline V CDR1 and CDR2: LNHNV, YYDKDF (reference sequence). Losses at the gene ends were 8 bases for V and 3 bases for J; bases not matched to a gene: 11. For the CDR3, the DNA is TGTGCCACCTCGGGTGGACTAGCGAATTACTACGAGCAGTACTTC. Amino acid sequence: CATSGGLANYYEQYF.

The rearrangement joins TRBV7-2 to TRBJ2-6; no definite D call. V was shortened by 1 base and J by 4 bases, with 5 bases between the two germline ends. The CDR3 spans 14 residues. Germline-derived CDR1 and CDR2 are SGHTA and FQGNSA. The CDR3 nucleotides read TGTGCCAGCAGCTTAGGGTTGGGGGCCAACGTCCTGACTTTC. Encoded protein: CASSLGLGANVLTF.

This clone was counted a single time. This chain's CDR3 is CASSEGRVRGYTF. The CDR3 nucleotides are TGTGCCAGCAGTGAAGGCAGGGTGCGCGGCTACACCTTC. The chain has TRBV2 and TRBJ1-2, with a weak D call TRBD1 (5 bases). Trimming left V 1 base short and J 8 bases short, with 11 bases between. Germline V lookup: CDR1 SNHLY, CDR2 FYNNEI. The CDR3 has 13 residues.

The rearrangement uses TRBV11-1 and TRBJ2-7, with TRBD1 matching 9 bases. Losses at the gene ends were 4 bases for V and 7 bases for J; bases not matched to a gene: 8. The length of the CDR3 is 14 residues. Germline CDR1 is SGHAT and CDR2 is FQDESV (reference sequence). As DNA, the CDR3 is TGTGCCAGCAGCTCACCGGGACAGGGTGGGGAGCAGTACTTC. Its protein is CASSSPGQGGEQYF.

For this clone: A far larger clone is one nucleotide away, so this likely arose from a read error. The chain carries TRBV4-2 and TRBJ2-2; either TRBD1 or TRBD2 may supply D (5 bases each). The CDR3 runs to 16 residues. Germline CDR1 is LGHNA and CDR2 is YNFKEQ. The CDR3 reads CVSNPLGQGDTGELFF. The CDR3 bases are TGTGTCAGCAACCCATTGGGGCAGGGAGACACCGGGGAGCTGTTTTTT.

CDR3 nucleotides: TGTGCCAGCAGCTTCTCCAGGGAGGCCTACGAGCAGTACTTC. This encodes CASSFSREAYEQYF. The chain has TRBV7-2 and TRBJ2-7; D possibly corresponds to TRBD2 (6 bases). The CDR3 spans 14 residues. Trimming cost V 3 bases and J 2 bases, with 11 bases left between them. Germline CDR1 SGHTA, CDR2 FQGNSA.

In the case of this clone: A read error may explain this, as a much larger clone is one base away. J is TRBJ2-4 and V is TRBV7-3; 13 bases line up with TRBD2. Trimming at V came to 4 bases and at J to 10 bases, leaving 7 bases not matched to a gene. The CDR3 totals 15 residues. The germline V gene has CDR1 SGHTA and CDR2 FQGTGA. CDR3 nucleotide sequence: TGTGCCAGCAGCTCGGGACTAGCGGGAAAGAATATTCAGTACTTC. Residues: CASSSGLAGKNIQYF.

This clone was counted once. The CDR3 protein is CASSEERYQETQYF. The CDR3 DNA sequence: TGTGCCAGCAGTGAAGAACGGTATCAAGAGACCCAGTACTTC. The rearrangement uses TRBV25-1 and TRBJ2-5; D is unclear. The length of the CDR3 is 14 residues. Germline loops: CDR1 MGHDK, CDR2 SYGVNS. V lost 2 bases, J lost 2 bases, and 9 bases lay in between.

The rearrangement uses TRBV18 and TRBJ2-1; D gene uncertain. V lost 3 bases and J 3 bases, leaving 9 bases between the germline ends. This CDR3 region has 14 residues. Per germline, CDR1 KGHSH and CDR2 LQKENI. In nucleotides, the CDR3 is TGTGCCAGCTCACCGCTCCTCGTCTACAATGAGCAGTTCTTC. As protein: CASSPLLVYNEQFF.

The chain links TRBV30 to TRBJ2-2; the match to TRBD2 covers 9 bases. The CDR3 runs 17 residues. V was clipped by 8 bases and J by 2 bases; unmatched bases: 15. CDR1 and CDR2 (germline): GTSNPN, SVGIG (reference sequence). The CDR3 bases are TGTGCCGGTCGGGGACTAGCCGAACTCTCCAACACCGGGGAGCTGTTTTTT. Its translation: CAGRGLAELSNTGELFF.

This clone was observed a single time. The chain links TRBV2 to TRBJ2-5, with 9 bases lining up with TRBD1. CDR1 is SNHLY, CDR2 FYNNEI, per germline. With V trimmed by 3 bases and J by 9 bases, 8 bases remained unmatched. This CDR3 spans 14 amino acids. The CDR3 nucleotides read TGTGCCAGCAGTGACTTACAGGGGGCTAAGGCCCAGTACTTC. Translated, it gives CASSDLQGAKAQYF.

This chain connects TRBV9 to TRBJ1-3; a weak D match, TRBD1 (5 bases). There are 15 residues in the CDR3. Trimming removed 3 bases from V and 0 bases from J, with 10 bases in between. Germline CDR1 is SGDLS and CDR2 is YYNGEE. The CDR3 coding sequence is TGTGCCAGCAGCGGGGTGGGGACCTCTGGAAACACCATATATTTT. It codes for CASSGVGTSGNTIYF.

V gene TRBV5-8 combines with J gene TRBJ2-4; D is ambiguous. Germline CDR1 reads SGHTS; CDR2 reads YDEGEE. The V end lost 5 bases, the J end lost 6 bases, and 12 bases lay between the germline ends. This CDR3 has 13 residues. The CDR3, as DNA: TGTGCCAGCAGAACAGAGTCCTTAAACATTCAGTACTTC. Its translation is CASRTESLNIQYF.